These 16 T cell receptor beta chains came from one sample sequenced in a study of spatial heterogeneity in lung cancer. Documented time point: sample taken at primary tumor resection. TCRs were sequenced from unsorted whole RNA of tumor, nontumor lung or PBMC. TCRdb re-derived calls from the 5' RACE reads in MiXCR, one entry per CDR3 protein. The table lists about 14,000 distinct CDR3 sequences, about 5% of them singletons. The sample was lung tumor tissue, taken at surgery. The receptor source for this set is a human donor with early-stage non-small cell lung cancer.

This clonotype was observed many times. In a library made to pick up alpha chains, this beta chain is a stray read with a size that means little. The J gene is TRBJ2-7, the V gene TRBV20-1; D may be TRBD1 or TRBD2 (6 bases each). The CDR3 runs to 12 residues. The V and J ends lost 6 bases and 6 bases respectively, with 15 bases between them. The germline CDR1 and CDR2 sequences are DFQATT and SNEGSKA (reference sequence). The CDR3 here is CSASTGAGEQYV. Written as DNA, the CDR3 is TGCAGTGCCTCGACGGGGGCGGGCGAGCAGTACGTC.

This clonotype was found many times. As an off-target read in a library built for alpha chains, this beta chain has a frequency of little significance. The chain joins TRBV18 to TRBJ2-3; D is unresolved. CDR3 size: 16 residues. The germline V gene encodes CDR1 KGHSH and CDR2 LQKENI. V dropped 0 bases and J dropped 0 bases, with 10 bases sitting between them. DNA of the CDR3: TGTGCCAGCTCACCACCGATAGACTCTAGCACAGATACGCAGTATTTT. Translation gives CASSPPIDSSTDTQYF.

This clonotype was observed a handful of times. This beta chain lies outside the target of a library built for alpha chains; its clone size means little. The chain combines TRBV7-2 with TRBJ2-5; D is undetermined. V shed 3 bases and J shed 1 base, with 3 bases lying between them. Germline V gene sequence: CDR1 SGHTA, CDR2 FQGNSA. The CDR3 extends over 12 amino acids. CDR3 protein: CASSFFQETQYF. For the CDR3, the DNA is TGTGCCAGCAGCTTTTTCCAAGAGACCCAGTACTTC. Based on the CDR3 plus reference TRBV7-2 and TRBJ2-5, the full variable domain is GAGVSQSPSNKVTEKGKDVELRCDPISGHTALYWYRQSLGQGLEFLIYFQGNSAPDKSGLPSDRFSAERTGGSVSTLTIQRTQQEDSAVYLCASSFFQETQYFGPGTRLLVL.

In this sample, this clonotype turned up many times. Found in a library prepared for alpha chains, this beta chain is an off-target read, and its abundance has little meaning. CDR3 in amino acids: CASSQLKLNTEAFF. Written as DNA, the CDR3 is TGTGCCAGCAGCCAACTTAAGTTGAACACTGAAGCTTTCTTT. The J gene is TRBJ1-1, the V gene TRBV7-9; D gene ambiguous. Trimming shortened V by 5 bases and J by 0 bases, and 10 bases separated the two germline ends. The CDR3 is 14 residues long. Germline CDR1 is SEHNR and CDR2 is FQNEAQ (reference sequence).

Only a few counts were recorded for this clonotype. The library was designed around alpha chains, so this beta chain is a stray read whose abundance carries little weight. This sequence joins TRBV27 and TRBJ1-6; the D is unclear. The CDR3 spans 13 residues. Trimming took 5 bases from V and 8 from J, leaving 10 bases between them. The germline V gene encodes CDR1 MNHEY and CDR2 SMNVEV (reference sequence). The CDR3 DNA reads TGTGCCAGCAGTGCTTCACAGTATTCACCCCTCCACTTT. It specifies CASSASQYSPLHF.

This clonotype was seen many times. Because the library targeted alpha chains, this beta chain is an off-target read whose size means little. This sequence joins TRBV20-1 and TRBJ2-2; TRBD1 matches at 10 bases. J was trimmed by 6 bases and V by 5 bases; bases with no gene match: 6. Germline-derived CDR1 and CDR2 are DFQATT and SNEGSKA (reference sequence). The CDR3 spans 14 residues. The CDR3 DNA reads as TGCAGTGCTCCGACAGGGGGCATCGCCGGGGAGCTGTTTTTT. Amino acids: CSAPTGGIAGELFF.

This clonotype was seen at least ten times. This beta chain came through as a stray read in a library set up for alpha chains, and its size says little. This chain connects TRBV29-1 to TRBJ1-2; 10 bases agree with TRBD1. The CDR3 covers 13 residues. J gave up 7 bases and V 7 bases, and 9 bases lay outside the gene matches. Germline CDR1 SQVTM, CDR2 ANQGSEA. CDR3 DNA sequence: TGCAGCGACAGGGGGACAGGGGATCCTGGCTACACCTTC. This codes for CSDRGTGDPGYTF.

The table lists this clonotype with many counts. As an off-target read in a library built for alpha chains, this beta chain has a frequency of little significance. The V and J genes are TRBV7-2 and TRBJ2-5; a weak D match, TRBD2 (5 bases). Germline V lookup: CDR1 SGHTA, CDR2 FQGNSA. This CDR3 contains 16 residues. V lost 2 bases, J lost 0 bases, and 13 bases lay in between. The CDR3 here is CASSLNIGVNQETQYF. In DNA, the CDR3 is TGTGCCAGCAGCTTAAATATCGGGGTAAACCAAGAGACCCAGTACTTC.

This clonotype was seen ten or more times. This beta chain slipped into a library made for alpha chains as a stray read, so its size is not meaningful. This sequence joins TRBV7-9 and TRBJ1-1, with D possibly TRBD1 on 6 matching bases. The CDR3 has 15 amino acids. Trimming cost V 5 bases and J 5 bases, with 18 bases left between them. CDR1 is SEHNR, CDR2 FQNEAQ, per germline (reference sequence). The CDR3 protein is CASSIMRDQGTEAFF. The CDR3 nucleotides are TGTGCCAGCAGCATAATGAGGGACCAGGGGACTGAAGCTTTCTTT.

This clonotype was counted ten times or more. This beta chain lies outside the target of a library built for alpha chains; its clone size means little. The chain combines TRBV7-2 with TRBJ1-4, with D hard to call. Per the germline V gene, CDR1 is SGHTA and CDR2 is FQGNSA. V dropped 0 bases and J dropped 8 bases, with 7 bases sitting between them. The CDR3 contains 13 residues. The CDR3 sequence: CASSLAIREKLFF. Here the CDR3 DNA reads TGTGCCAGCAGCTTAGCGATACGGGAAAAACTGTTTTTT.

This clonotype was counted many times. As an off-target read in a library built for alpha chains, this beta chain has a frequency of little significance. J is TRBJ1-2 and V is TRBV7-8; 7 bases are shared with TRBD1. The trim removed 6 bases at V and 8 bases at J, leaving 12 bases unmatched. The CDR3 is 14 residues long. Germline CDR1 and CDR2: SGHVS and FQNEAQ. This CDR3 reads CASSSTGPGEGYTF. The CDR3 nucleotides are TGTGCCAGCAGTTCGACAGGGCCAGGGGAAGGCTACACCTTC.

Remarks on this clonotype: This beta chain is a stray read from a library made for alpha chains; its abundance is not meaningful. Here the CDR3 reads CASSFNAGDGQPQHF. In DNA, the CDR3 is TGCGCCAGCAGCTTTAATGCCGGGGACGGACAGCCCCAGCATTTT. V usage is TRBV5-1 and J usage is TRBJ1-5, with D maybe TRBD1 (5 bases). The CDR3 is 15 residues long. Trimming removed 2 bases at V and 7 bases at J, with 16 bases between. The germline V gene has CDR1 SGHRS and CDR2 YFSETQ.

This clonotype was counted ten times or more. Being off target in a library aimed at alpha chains, this beta chain has a size of little meaning. This chain uses TRBV7-2 with TRBJ2-5, with 7 bases fitting TRBD2. This CDR3 spans 11 amino acids. Trimming removed 4 bases from V and 9 bases from J; junction bases left unmatched: 2. Germline CDR1 is SGHTA and CDR2 is FQGNSA. The CDR3 region is CASSWGGSQYF. DNA of the CDR3: TGTGCCAGCAGCTGGGGGGGGTCCCAGTACTTC.

This clonotype was seen many times. This beta chain turned up in a library designed for alpha chains; as an off-target read, its abundance says little. This sequence joins TRBV3-1 and TRBJ1-1; D remains ambiguous. CDR1 and CDR2 from the germline V gene are LGHDT and YNNKEL (reference sequence). V lost 0 bases and J lost 1, with 6 bases in between. The CDR3 covers 14 residues. The CDR3 coding sequence is TGTGCCAGCAGCCAAGAGGAGGCGAACACTGAAGCTTTCTTT. Residues: CASSQEEANTEAFF.

This clonotype was observed at least ten times. This beta chain represents an off-target read in a library built for alpha chains; its size is of limited meaning. V usage is TRBV6-2 or TRBV6-3 and J usage is TRBJ2-1, with a possible D match to TRBD2 (5 bases). The V end lost 2 bases, the J end lost 2 bases, and 10 bases lay between the germline ends. CDR1 is MNHEY, CDR2 SVGEGT, per germline. The CDR3 extends over 15 amino acids. The chain's CDR3 is CASSYEGGPYNEQFF. The CDR3 bases are TGTGCCAGCAGTTACGAGGGCGGGCCCTACAATGAGCAGTTCTTC.

Many counts were recorded for this clonotype. Little can be read into the size of this beta chain, an off-target read in a library designed for alpha chains. The chain joins TRBV6-1 to TRBJ2-3; a possible D gene is TRBD2 (5 bases). CDR1 and CDR2 (germline): MNHNS, SASEGT. The CDR3 has 17 residues. V dropped 1 base and J dropped 4 bases, with 18 bases sitting between them. CDR3 DNA sequence: TGTGCCAGCAGTGAAGAGACTATCGCTCGCCCTCCAGATACGCAGTATTTT. This gives the protein CASSEETIARPPDTQYF.